This TCR beta chain emerged from a study of cytomegalovirus exposure and HLA in healthy donors. Turning to the study itself: An earlier analysis identified 117 million unique TCR beta sequences in some 170 million T cells.

While unrecorded immune exposures were likely, the donors were nominally healthy when sampled. The CDR3 sequence is 15 residues long. Germline V gene data show CDR1 as SGHKS and CDR2 as YYEKEE (reference sequence). J lost 6 bases, V lost 1 base, and 8 bases had no gene match. In the PCR, 60 Vbeta and 13 Jbeta primers were used. Method: immunoSEQ multiplex PCR; TCRdb's copy keeps in-frame clones and lacks some. The sample lists about 120,000 clones, approximately 80% occurring once. Source material: PBMCs. The receptor was isolated from a female donor in good health and CMV-seronegative. The chain is built from TRBV5-5 and TRBJ2-7; 9 bases match TRBD1. The CDR3 protein is CASSLRGQGLGEQYF. DNA of the CDR3: TGTGCCAGCAGCTTGCGTGGACAGGGGTTAGGCGAGCAGTACTTC.